These 3 T cell receptor beta chains came from one sample sequenced in a study of CD8 T cells in ankylosing spondylitis (dated by TCRdb to about 2017). Study-wide conclusions, independent of this receptor: Blood from ankylosing spondylitis patients appeared to be characterized by a TCR beta motif made up of fewer than ten highly homologous amino acid variants.

To prepare the library, 5' RACE was applied. The sequencing machine was an Illumina HiSeq 2500. Starting from the raw public reads, TCRdb applied fastp trimming at Q25, assembled clones with MiXCR and retained in-frame beta chains. Each entry merges the rows of one CDR3 protein and shows their most common DNA and genes. For this sample the table gives under 950,000 distinct CDR3 sequences, of which around 17% were detected only once. The ten largest account for 15% to 20% of the sample. Their specific antigens are unknown. What was sequenced was blood, either unsorted or a sorted T cell fraction (not recorded which). Every receptor here comes from a male donor with ankylosing spondylitis.

V gene TRBV5-1 combines with J gene TRBJ1-1; TRBD1 aligns across 8 bases. V dropped 3 bases and J dropped 7; count of bases not matched to a gene: 5. The germline CDR1 and CDR2 sequences are SGHRS and YFSETQ. The CDR3 extends over 13 amino acids. For the CDR3, the DNA is TGCGCCAGCAGCTCGAACACAGGGGGTGAAGCTTTCTTT. Its translation: CASSSNTGGEAFF.

This clonotype was seen more than once but under ten times. This rearrangement joins TRBV9 to TRBJ2-7; D ambiguous. Trimming stripped 1 base from V and 2 bases from J, with 10 bases between. CDR1 and CDR2 (germline): SGDLS, YYNGEE. There are 14 residues in the CDR3. In DNA form, the CDR3 reads TGTGCCAGCAGCGTAAAGGACCGGACCTACGAGCAGTACTTC. This encodes CASSVKDRTYEQYF.

The genes are TRBV15 and TRBJ2-1, with D tentatively TRBD1 (6 bases). The CDR3 runs to 13 residues. Trimming pared 5 bases from V and 10 bases from J, leaving 15 bases between. Per the germline V gene, CDR1 is LNHNV and CDR2 is YYDKDF (reference sequence). The CDR3 sequence is CATSLNRVQEQFF. CDR3 bases: TGTGCCACCAGCCTTAACAGGGTGCAGGAGCAGTTCTTC. Full variable domain (missing parts from reference TRBV15 and TRBJ2-1): DAMVIQNPRYQVTQFGKPVTLSCSQTLNHNVMYWYQQKSSQAPKLLFHYYDKDFNNEADTPDNFQSRRPNTSFCFLDIRSPGLGDTAMYLCATSLNRVQEQFFGPGTRLTVL.